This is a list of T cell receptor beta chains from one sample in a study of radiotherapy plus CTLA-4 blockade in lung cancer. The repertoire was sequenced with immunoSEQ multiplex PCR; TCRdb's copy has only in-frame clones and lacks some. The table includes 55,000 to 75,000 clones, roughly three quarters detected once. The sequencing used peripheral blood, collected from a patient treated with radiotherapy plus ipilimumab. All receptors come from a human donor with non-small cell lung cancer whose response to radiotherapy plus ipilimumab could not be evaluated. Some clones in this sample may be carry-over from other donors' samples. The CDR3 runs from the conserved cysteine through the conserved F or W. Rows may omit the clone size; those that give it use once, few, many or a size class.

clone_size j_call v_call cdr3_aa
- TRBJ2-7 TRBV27 CASSLRPLAGGGGYEQYF
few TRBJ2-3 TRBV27 CASRDYSLKDTQYF
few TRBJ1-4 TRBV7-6 CASSVGQGSRNEKLFF
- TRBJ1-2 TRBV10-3 CATLQGNYGYTF
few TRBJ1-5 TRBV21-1 CASSKGQGIRPYQPQHF
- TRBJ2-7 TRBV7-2 CASSSTGTAYEQYF
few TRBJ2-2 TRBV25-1 CATRPQVSGPGELFF
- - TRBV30 CAWSTLRGYSYEQYF
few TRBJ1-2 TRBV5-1 CASSLLLRGYGYTF
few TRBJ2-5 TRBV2 CASSDRDQETQYF
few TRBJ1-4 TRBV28 CASSSSERGLFF
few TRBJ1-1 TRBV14 CASSLSSIRGGGTEAFF
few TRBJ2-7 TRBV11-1 CASSPTTGLEQYF
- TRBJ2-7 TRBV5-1 CASSFSGGAWSLGEQYF
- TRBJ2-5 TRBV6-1 CASSEARHVQETQYF
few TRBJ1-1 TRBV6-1 CASSKNRARNTEAFF
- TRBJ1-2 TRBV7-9 CASSSGSGTGAYGYTF
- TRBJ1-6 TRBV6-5 CASSLYRGPLHF
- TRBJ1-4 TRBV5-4 CASSPGQGREKLFF
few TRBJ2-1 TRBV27 CASSLSAGAAYNEQFF
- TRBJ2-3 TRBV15 CATSTLGEGDTQYF
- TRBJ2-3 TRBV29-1 CSVEGTDTDTQYF
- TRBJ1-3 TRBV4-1 CASSQVTGVGNTIYF
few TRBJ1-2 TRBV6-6 CASSPDRNYGYTF
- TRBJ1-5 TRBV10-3 CAISDPDRLGNQPQHF
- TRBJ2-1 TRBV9 CASSVEVAGAYEQFF
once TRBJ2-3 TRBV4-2 CASSQVTPTGTASTDTQYF
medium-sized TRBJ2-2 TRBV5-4 CASNYRGRELFF
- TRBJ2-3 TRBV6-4 CASSPGLAGHTDTQYF
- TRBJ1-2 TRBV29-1 CSVESHGGDYGYTF
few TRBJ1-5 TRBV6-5 CASSGQGFSNQPQHF
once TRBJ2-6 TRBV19 CASSRLANGANVLTF
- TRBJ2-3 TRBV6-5 CASSYLGATDTQYF
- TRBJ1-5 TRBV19 CASSIDWGGYQPQHF
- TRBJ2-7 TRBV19 CASSEGQGAYEQYF
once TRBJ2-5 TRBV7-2 CASRAYSQETQYF
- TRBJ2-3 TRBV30 CALSTGYTDTQYF